This T cell receptor beta chain is from a study of blood T cell repertoires in COVID-19 (dated by TCRdb to the early 2020s). A note on the overall study: Samples from collaborators originated in the United States, Italy and Spain and spanned both the acute and convalescent phases of COVID-19. The prospective study material was composed of cDNA or gDNA derived from T cells, B-cell-depleted T cells, or PBMCs. Subjects who had been exposed to COVID-19, were actively infected with it, or had recovered from it provided the deeply sampled blood TCRbeta repertoires that made up the dataset. The repertoires were made available in a free public database intended to serve as a resource for research on the immune response to SARS-CoV-2. Samples were obtained from the ongoing ImmuneRACE study (first 160 participants) and from about 1,300 subjects provided by 6 global collaborators. Sample metadata almost always included a de-identified subject ID, COVID-19 status, age in years and sex. Where available, HLA class I and class II types were obtained from metadata supplied by the sample provider rather than from assay-based typing. What the authors observed across the whole study: Clinical and demographic metadata were provided uncurated, with the amount varying by source and participant.

A word on this clone: The specificity of this receptor is unknown. Per-nucleotide qualities are absent, and no much larger clonotype sits a single base away.

Whole blood was collected in K2EDTA tubes by collaborating institutions according to the institutions' own protocols. Collaborator samples were shipped for TCRbeta analysis as frozen whole blood, isolated PBMCs, or DNA extracted from either sample type. The immunoSEQ Assay, a bias-controlled multiplex PCR, was used to amplify TCRbeta CDR3 regions from genomic DNA. Concerning the study's data processing: The number of nucleated cells in each sample was estimated from the amplification of reference gene primers within the assay. To quantify the absolute abundance of each unique TCRbeta CDR3 rearrangement, sequence reads were collapsed and filtered. For each sample, productive Simpson clonality was calculated as the square root of Simpson's diversity index across productive rearrangements. TCRdb took this table from immuneACCESS and kept in-frame rearrangements with V and J called. Such tables lack part of the clones; where checked against another copy, unresolved V genes explain under half of the gap, and the rest is unexplained. That table is the source of V, J and clone size, and D and trimming were worked out from the DNA. The sample records approximately 280,000 clones, nearly 90% of which are singletons. Of the sample, almost 9.5% falls within the top ten clones.

The specimen was peripheral blood. The TCR sequence derives from a man between 18 and 35 years old with active or convalescent COVID-19.

CDR3 protein: CASSQDPGGGYGYTF. The sequenced DNA: TGTGCCAGCAGCCAAGATCCGGGGGGGGGCTATGGCTACACCTTC. The sequence joins TRBV4-2 to TRBJ1-2; tentative D gene TRBD1, with 5 bases matching. The germline V gene sets CDR1 to LGHNA and CDR2 to YNFKEQ. The CDR3 sequence holds 15 residues, the cysteine and phenylalanine included. Only the CDR3 DNA stays, 45 bases, in frame from base 1. The V end loses 0 bases and the J end loses 4 bases, and a stretch of 12 bases separates them.